This TCR beta chain originates from a study of T cell responses to AZD1222 COVID-19 vaccine. V gave up 0 bases and J gave up 9 bases; unmatched junction bases: 8. Per germline, CDR1 SEHNR and CDR2 FQNEAQ (reference sequence). This CDR3 spans 15 amino acids. The repertoire was sequenced with immunoSEQ multiplex PCR; TCRdb's copy has only in-frame clones and lacks some. The sample lists 82,000 or so clones; around nine tenths were seen once. Study-wide results and limits: CD4 TCRs associated with vaccination spanned spike, dominating at 160-218 and 743-854.

To note about this clone: Its antigen is not known.

This clonotype was sampled from an adult in good health. The rearrangement joins TRBV7-9 to TRBJ2-5; 9 nucleotides agree with TRBD1. Sequenced material: peripheral blood, taken on day 0 of AZD1222 vaccination. CDR3 DNA: TGTGCCAGCAGCTTAGCAGGGGACAGGGAACGGGCCCAGTACTTC. Protein: CASSLAGDRERAQYF.